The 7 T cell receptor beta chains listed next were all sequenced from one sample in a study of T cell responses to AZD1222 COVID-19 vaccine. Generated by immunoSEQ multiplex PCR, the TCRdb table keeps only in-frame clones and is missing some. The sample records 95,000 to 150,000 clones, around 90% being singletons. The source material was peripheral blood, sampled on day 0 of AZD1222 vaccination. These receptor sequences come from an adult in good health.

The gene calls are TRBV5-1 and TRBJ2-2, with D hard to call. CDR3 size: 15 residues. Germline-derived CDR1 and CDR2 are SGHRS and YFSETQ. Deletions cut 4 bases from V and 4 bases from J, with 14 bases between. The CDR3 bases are TGCGCCAGCAGCACCCGATCCGAGGCCACCGGGGAGCTGTTTTTT. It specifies CASSTRSEATGELFF. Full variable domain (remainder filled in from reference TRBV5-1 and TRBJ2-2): KAGVTQTPRYLIKTRGQQVTLSCSPISGHRSVSWYQQTPGQGLQFLFEYFSETQRNKGNFPGRFSGRQFSNSRSEMNVSTLELGDSALYLCASSTRSEATGELFFGEGSRLTVL.

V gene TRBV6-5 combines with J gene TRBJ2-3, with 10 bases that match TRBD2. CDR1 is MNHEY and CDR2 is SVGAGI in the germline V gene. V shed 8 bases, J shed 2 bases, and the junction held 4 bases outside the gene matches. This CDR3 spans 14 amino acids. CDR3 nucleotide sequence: TGTGCCAGCGAAGCGGGAGGGCTCACAGATACGCAGTATTTT. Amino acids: CASEAGGLTDTQYF.

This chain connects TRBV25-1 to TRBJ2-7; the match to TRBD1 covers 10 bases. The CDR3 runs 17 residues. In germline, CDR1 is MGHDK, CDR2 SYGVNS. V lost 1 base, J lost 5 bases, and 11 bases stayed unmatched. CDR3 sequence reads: CASSEWGSGTGDDEQYF. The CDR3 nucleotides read TGTGCCAGCAGTGAATGGGGCTCCGGGACAGGGGATGACGAGCAGTACTTC.

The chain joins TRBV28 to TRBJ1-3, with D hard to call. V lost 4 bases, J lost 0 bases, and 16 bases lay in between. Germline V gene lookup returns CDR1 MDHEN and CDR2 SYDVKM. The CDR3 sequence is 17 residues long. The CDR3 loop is CASSSHREGNSGNTIYF. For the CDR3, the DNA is TGTGCCAGCAGTTCCCACCGAGAGGGCAACTCTGGAAACACCATATATTTT.

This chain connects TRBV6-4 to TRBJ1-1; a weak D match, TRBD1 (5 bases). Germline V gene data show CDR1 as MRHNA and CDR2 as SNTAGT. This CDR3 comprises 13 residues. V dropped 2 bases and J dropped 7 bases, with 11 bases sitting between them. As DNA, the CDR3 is TGTGCCAGCAGTGACCCGGGGGAGGGTGAAGCTTTCTTT. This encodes CASSDPGEGEAFF.

CDR3 loop: CASSSRLAGGYNEQFF. DNA for the CDR3: TGTGCCAGCAGTTCTAGACTAGCGGGAGGCTACAATGAGCAGTTCTTC. The genes are TRBV7-9 and TRBJ2-1; 13 nucleotides line up with TRBD2. From germline, CDR1 is SEHNR and CDR2 FQNEAQ (reference sequence). The trim removed 6 bases at V and 3 bases at J, leaving 5 bases unmatched. The CDR3 totals 16 residues.

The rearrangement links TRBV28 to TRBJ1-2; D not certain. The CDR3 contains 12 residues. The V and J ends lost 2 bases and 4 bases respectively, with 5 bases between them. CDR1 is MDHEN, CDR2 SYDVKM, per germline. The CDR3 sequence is CASSLPGYGYTF. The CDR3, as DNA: TGTGCCAGCAGTTTACCGGGCTATGGCTACACCTTC.